This entry concerns a single TCR beta chain. Measured with immunoSEQ multiplex PCR; TCRdb has only the in-frame clones, and not every one. This sample has 80,000 to 100,000 clones; roughly 92% occur once, and the top ten carry approximately 12%. The source of the sample is a study of T cell responses to AZD1222 COVID-19 vaccine. Germline V gene data show CDR1 as SGDLS and CDR2 as YYNGEE. Trimming took 4 bases from V and 4 from J, leaving 15 bases between them. There are 15 residues in the CDR3. Material: peripheral blood, obtained on day 0 of AZD1222 vaccination. The chain couples TRBV9 to TRBJ1-5; D call uncertain. The receptor comes from an adult in good health. For the CDR3, the DNA is TGTGCCAGCAGCCCCCGAGGCCTAACTAATCAGCCCCAGCATTTT. Residues: CASSPRGLTNQPQHF.